This is a list of T cell receptor beta chains from one sample in a study of blood T cell repertoires in COVID-19. TCRdb's copy holds only in-frame clones and misses some; the assay was immunoSEQ multiplex PCR. The table has fewer than 300,000 clones, more than 90% seen once. Sequenced: peripheral blood. The origin of the receptors is a person aged 18 to 29 with COVID-19, enrolled during active disease. Both conserved end residues are part of each CDR3. The D gene is left open where the match is weak. Clone size is stated in some rows and not others, as once, few, many or a class when expanded.

D	size	V	J	length	CDR3	DNA
.	.	TRBV29-1	TRBJ1-1	16	CSGDTILAGWHTEAFF	TGCAGCGGCGATACCATTCTAGCCGGGTGGCACACTGAAGCTTTCTTT
.	.	TRBV18	TRBJ1-6	13	CASSSDKNSPLHF	TGTGCCAGCTCATCCGACAAGAATTCACCCCTCCACTTT
TRBD1	.	TRBV6-5	TRBJ1-2	14	CASSLSRGQNGYTF	TGTGCCAGCAGTCTATCCAGGGGGCAGAACGGCTACACCTTC
TRBD1	.	TRBV27	TRBJ1-5	15	CASGPGTVPNQPQHF	TGTGCCAGCGGACCCGGGACAGTACCCAATCAGCCCCAGCATTTT
.	.	TRBV13	TRBJ2-1	15	CASSLVLRSYNEQFF	TGTGCCAGCAGCTTAGTTTTGAGGTCCTACAATGAGCAGTTCTTC
TRBD2	once	TRBV7-9	TRBJ2-1	12	CASRASGGEQFF	TGTGCCAGTAGGGCCTCCGGGGGGGAGCAGTTCTTC
.	.	TRBV24-1	TRBJ1-1	11	CATSGSGEAFF	TGTGCCACCAGTGGTTCAGGTGAAGCTTTCTTT
TRBD1	.	TRBV12-5	TRBJ2-1	15	CASGLVRGRENEQFF	TGTGCTAGTGGTTTGGTCAGGGGGCGAGAGAATGAGCAGTTCTTC
.	.	TRBV5-1	TRBJ2-1	15	CASNAQGSSYNEQFF	TGCGCCAGCAATGCCCAGGGAAGCTCCTACAATGAGCAGTTCTTC
.	few	TRBV7-2	TRBJ2-7	17	CASSLAIGGGFVYEQYF	TGTGCCAGCAGCTTAGCGATTGGAGGGGGCTTTGTATACGAGCAGTACTTC
.	.	TRBV7-6	TRBJ2-7	13	CASSPDETYEQYF	TGTGCCAGCAGCCCAGATGAAACCTACGAGCAGTACTTC
.	.	TRBV7-2	TRBJ1-4	14	CASSPALGSEKLFF	TGTGCCAGCAGCCCCGCCTTAGGGAGCGAAAAACTGTTTTTT
.	.	TRBV11-3	TRBJ1-3	13	CASSTGTGNTIYF	TGTGCCAGCAGCACAGGGACTGGAAACACCATATATTTT
.	.	TRBV5-1	TRBJ1-6	12	CASRLGDSPLHF	TGCGCCAGCAGGCTAGGGGATTCACCCCTCCACTTT
TRBD1	once	TRBV5-6	TRBJ2-7	14	CASEAGQGFYEQYF	TGTGCCAGCGAAGCCGGACAGGGTTTCTACGAGCAGTACTTC
.	.	TRBV4-1	TRBJ2-2	17	CASSQGTVPGWAGELFF	TGCGCCAGCAGCCAAGGGACGGTCCCGGGGTGGGCCGGGGAGCTGTTTTTT
TRBD1	.	TRBV6-4	TRBJ2-4	14	CASSGQGAENIQYF	TGTGCCAGCAGTGGACAGGGGGCGGAAAACATTCAGTACTTC
.	.	TRBV19	TRBJ2-7	12	CASSAIGGEQYF	TGTGCCAGTAGTGCCATCGGGGGCGAGCAGTACTTC
.	.	TRBV7-9	TRBJ1-1	14	CASSHQGSGTEAFF	TGTGCCAGCAGCCACCAAGGTAGCGGCACTGAAGCTTTCTTT
TRBD2	.	TRBV5-1	TRBJ2-7	18	CASSLNPPGAGVSYEQYF	TGCGCCAGCAGCTTGAATCCCCCTGGAGCGGGAGTGTCCTACGAGCAGTACTTC
.	.	TRBV24-1	TRBJ2-2	17	CATSGGERTGNTGELFF	TGTGCCACCAGTGGGGGGGAGAGGACAGGGAACACCGGGGAGCTGTTTTTT
.	once	TRBV9	TRBJ2-1	13	CASSVGLLGEQFF	TGTGCCAGCAGCGTGGGCCTTCTGGGTGAGCAGTTCTTC
TRBD2	.	TRBV5-1	TRBJ2-7	14	CASSLASGPYEQYF	TGCGCCAGCAGCTTGGCTAGCGGACCCTACGAGCAGTACTTC
TRBD1	.	TRBV2	TRBJ2-7	14	CASSDGQGPYEQYF	TGTGCCAGCAGTGATGGACAGGGTCCGTACGAGCAGTACTTC
.	.	TRBV19	TRBJ2-1	15	CASRTDRGSYNEQFF	TGTGCCAGTCGTACTGATCGGGGCTCCTACAATGAGCAGTTCTTC
.	.	TRBV27	TRBJ1-2	12	CASSLSGGSYTF	TGTGCCAGCAGTTTATCAGGGGGAAGCTACACCTTC
.	.	TRBV6-5	TRBJ1-1	14	CASSWTEKNTEAFF	TGTGCCAGCAGTTGGACAGAAAAGAACACTGAAGCTTTCTTT
.	.	TRBV6-5	TRBJ1-1	14	CASRLRGEDTEAFF	TGTGCCAGCAGACTCAGGGGTGAGGACACTGAAGCTTTCTTT
.	.	TRBV11-3	TRBJ2-1	14	CASSLQGTYNEQFF	TGTGCCAGCAGCTTACAGGGAACCTACAATGAGCAGTTCTTC
.	.	TRBV7-2	TRBJ1-1	14	CASSLGHSNTEAFF	TGTGCCAGCAGCTTGGGACACTCGAACACTGAAGCTTTCTTT
TRBD1	.	TRBV19	TRBJ1-2	15	CASSHGTGKKYGYTF	TGTGCCAGTAGTCACGGGACAGGGAAGAAGTATGGCTACACCTTC
TRBD1	medium-sized	TRBV4-1	TRBJ2-7	17	CASSQVGTGGSPYEQYF	TGCGCCAGCAGCCAAGTCGGGACAGGGGGTAGTCCCTACGAGCAGTACTTC
.	.	TRBV6-5	TRBJ2-3	16	CASSYSWSGYTDTQYF	TGTGCCAGCAGTTACTCTTGGAGCGGATACACAGATACGCAGTATTTT
.	.	TRBV4-3	TRBJ1-1	14	CASSQDSGNTEAFF	TGCGCCAGCAGCCAAGATTCGGGGAACACTGAAGCTTTCTTT
.	.	TRBV13	TRBJ2-7	18	CASSHFTTGHPSSYEQYF	TGTGCCAGCAGCCACTTCACGACGGGACACCCAAGCTCCTACGAGCAGTACTTC
TRBD2	.	TRBV7-2	TRBJ2-3	16	CASSLDPSGRGYTQYF	TGTGCCAGCAGCTTAGACCCTAGCGGGAGAGGGTATACGCAGTATTTT
.	.	TRBV7-9	TRBJ1-1	14	CASSYMTGNTEAFF	TGTGCCAGCAGCTATATGACGGGGAACACTGAAGCTTTCTTT
.	.	TRBV14	TRBJ2-3	23	CASSQDPYRLALGSGLNTDTQYF	TGTGCCAGCAGCCAAGACCCATACCGCTTAGCCTTGGGTTCGGGATTGAACACAGATACGCAGTATTTT
.	.	TRBV4-1	TRBJ1-6	15	CASSQEEYYNSPLHF	TGCGCCAGCAGCCAAGAGGAGTATTATAATTCACCCCTCCACTTT
TRBD1	.	TRBV5-1	TRBJ2-1	16	CASSTGQGLFYNEQFF	TGCGCCAGCAGCACGGGACAGGGATTGTTCTACAATGAGCAGTTCTTC
.	.	TRBV27	TRBJ2-3	13	CASSPPSPDTQYF	TGTGCCAGCAGTCCCCCTTCCCCAGATACGCAGTATTTT
.	.	TRBV7-9	TRBJ2-1	14	CASSLAPSYNEQFF	TGTGCCAGCAGCTTAGCGCCCAGCTACAATGAGCAGTTCTTC
.	once	TRBV7-6	TRBJ1-2	13	CASSLASGNGYTF	TGTGCCAGCAGCTTAGCCTCGGGGAATGGCTACACCTTC
.	.	TRBV9	TRBJ2-3	14	CASSVRDNSDTQYF	TGTGCCAGCAGCGTCCGGGACAACTCAGATACGCAGTATTTT
TRBD1	.	TRBV10-3	TRBJ1-1	15	CAASPGQGRGTEAFF	TGTGCCGCGAGCCCAGGACAGGGGAGGGGGACTGAAGCTTTCTTT
.	.	TRBV6-5	TRBJ2-7	13	CARGRTVGHEQYF	TGTGCCAGGGGCCGGACAGTGGGCCACGAGCAGTACTTC
TRBD1	.	TRBV10-3	TRBJ2-7	12	CAIGPGGYEQYF	TGTGCCATCGGGCCAGGGGGTTACGAGCAGTACTTC
.	.	TRBV4-3	TRBJ1-3	14	CASSQATGGNTIYF	TGCGCCAGCAGCCAAGCAACGGGAGGAAACACCATATATTTT
TRBD1	.	TRBV7-6	TRBJ1-1	13	CASSPDRGSEAFF	TGTGCCAGCAGCCCCGACAGGGGGTCTGAAGCTTTCTTT
TRBD2	.	TRBV10-3	TRBJ2-7	13	CATTPGGTYEQYF	TGTGCCACCACACCGGGAGGAACCTACGAGCAGTACTTC
.	.	TRBV12-3/TRBV12-4	TRBJ2-7	12	CASRGGHYEQYF	TGTGCCAGCAGAGGGGGACACTACGAGCAGTACTTC
.	.	TRBV18	TRBJ2-5	13	CASSPPMRETQYF	TGTGCCAGCTCACCACCGATGAGAGAGACCCAGTACTTC
.	.	TRBV2	TRBJ1-1	14	CASSSLGGDTEAFF	TGTGCCAGCAGCTCCTTGGGGGGGGACACTGAAGCTTTCTTT
.	once	TRBV3-1/TRBV3-2	TRBJ1-1	16	CASSQERAQGGFEAFF	TGTGCCAGCAGCCAAGAGAGGGCGCAGGGAGGGTTTGAAGCTTTCTTT